This T cell receptor (beta chain) was profiled in a study of T cells after posttransplantation cyclophosphamide. CDR1 MNHNS and CDR2 SASEGT come from the germline V gene. The CDR3 contains 15 residues. V lost 7 bases, J lost 3 bases, and 16 bases lay in between. Control samples came 1 year after myeloablative marrow transplants with methotrexate plus calcineurin inhibitor. TCRdb's table, derived via immunoSEQ multiplex PCR, lists solely in-frame clones and lacks some. The sample carries about 21,000 clones, 65% to 90% recorded once. The material sequenced was PBMCs, taken about 13 months after allogeneic stem cell transplant with calcineurin inhibitor and methotrexate. The chain has TRBV6-1 and TRBJ1-3; possible D gene TRBD1, 5 bases. This clonotype was sampled from a female patient between 25 and 45 years old who received an allogeneic stem cell transplant from an unrelated donor, was CMV-positive, and had acute and chronic GVHD. Some of the T cells may derive from the graft donor. The DNA of the CDR3 is TGTGCCAGCACCGTAGGGGTTGCTGATGGAAACACCATATATTTT. Its translation is CASTVGVADGNTIYF.